This is a list of T cell receptor beta chains from one sample in a study of naive and memory T cell subsets. TCRdb reprocessed the 5' RACE reads via MiXCR and lists one record per CDR3 protein. The data contain around 56,000 distinct CDR3 sequences, about 8.3% of them seen just once; the ten biggest clones take up approximately 10%. The source is a female donor in good health. Each CDR3 is given with its conserved first and last residue. The order of the fields is V gene, clone size, J gene, D gene, CDR3 protein, CDR3 DNA. A D gene is named only where the DNA matches it firmly. Not every row has a clone size; where given, it reads once, few, many or a size class.

>TRBV29-1|.|TRBJ2-3|TRBD1
CSAGQGATDTQYF
TGCAGCGCTGGACAGGGGGCGACAGATACGCAGTATTTT
>TRBV5-1|few|TRBJ1-1|.
CASSTGTANTEAFF
TGCGCCAGCAGCACCGGGACCGCCAACACTGAAGCTTTCTTT
>TRBV19|.|TRBJ2-1|.
CASSNLGSYNEQFF
TGTGCCAGTAGTAATCTTGGATCGTACAATGAGCAGTTCTTC
>TRBV6-6|many|TRBJ1-1|.
CASSYSPTEAFF
TGTGCCAGCAGTTACAGTCCTACAGAAGCTTTCTTT
>TRBV6-2/TRBV6-3|many|TRBJ1-2|.
CASSLPPGRFNYGYTF
TGTGCCAGCAGTCTACCTCCGGGACGGTTTAACTATGGCTACACCTTC
>TRBV2|many|TRBJ2-3|.
CASSEAPALTDTQYF
TGTGCCAGCAGTGAAGCTCCAGCACTCACAGATACGCAGTATTTT
>TRBV21-1|many|TRBJ2-4|.
CASRTGWRGIQYF
TGTGCCAGCAGAACAGGGTGGAGGGGCATTCAGTACTTC
>TRBV12-3/TRBV12-4|few|TRBJ2-7|.
CASRGSPGRAYEQYF
TGTGCCAGCAGGGGTAGCCCCGGTAGAGCCTACGAGCAGTACTTC
>TRBV7-2|.|TRBJ2-3|.
CASSLAGASIRTDTQYF
TGTGCCAGCAGCTTAGCGGGAGCCTCTATACGCACAGATACGCAGTATTTT
>TRBV27|.|TRBJ2-1|.
CASSLGAGAYNERQFF
TGTGCCAGCAGTTTAGGGGCGGGGGCATACAATGAGCGGCAGTTCTTC
>TRBV2|few|TRBJ1-2|.
CASREDRPYGDTF
TGTGCCAGCAGAGAGGACAGACCCTATGGCGACACCTTC
>TRBV6-5|many|TRBJ1-1|.
CASSYGQGAFF
TGTGCCAGCAGTTATGGGCAGGGCGCTTTCTTT
>TRBV7-9|many|TRBJ2-7|.
CASSLMGSEQYF
TGTGCCAGCAGCTTAATGGGGTCCGAGCAGTACTTC
>TRBV7-2|many|TRBJ2-3|.
CAYRVTDTQYF
TGTGCCTACAGAGTCACAGATACGCAGTATTTT
>TRBV12-3/TRBV12-4|many|TRBJ2-5|.
CASSQWDLQETQYF
TGTGCCAGCAGCCAATGGGACCTGCAAGAGACCCAGTACTTC
>TRBV29-1|many|TRBJ2-6|.
CSVEGGQEAGANVLTF
TGCAGCGTTGAAGGGGGCCAGGAGGCTGGGGCCAACGTCCTGACTTTC
>TRBV6-5|few|TRBJ1-1|TRBD1
CASSYTTGVTEAFF
TGTGCCAGCAGTTACACTACAGGGGTTACTGAAGCTTTCTTT
>TRBV11-2|.|TRBJ2-1|TRBD1
CASSLIQGQGGHEQFF
TGTGCCAGCAGCTTAATTCAGGGACAGGGGGGCCATGAGCAGTTCTTC
>TRBV18|few|TRBJ2-7|.
CASSRQGGSVYEQYF
TGTGCCAGCTCCCGACAGGGAGGAAGCGTCTACGAGCAGTACTTC
>TRBV20-1|many|TRBJ1-2|.
CSASSPAGSERYTF
TGCAGTGCTAGCTCCCCCGCAGGGAGTGAGCGCTACACCTTC
>TRBV6-1|.|TRBJ2-3|.
CASSDGLGGPSTDTQYF
TGTGCCAGCAGTGACGGCCTGGGCGGCCCTAGCACAGATACGCAGTATTTT
>TRBV20-1|many|TRBJ1-5|.
CSAKKGEGQPQHF
TGCAGTGCTAAGAAGGGGGAGGGACAGCCCCAGCATTTT
>TRBV2|.|TRBJ1-3|.
CASSGQGNTIYF
TGTGCCAGCAGTGGACAGGGAAACACCATATATTTT
>TRBV2|.|TRBJ1-1|.
CASTLSEAFF
TGTGCCAGCACACTTAGTGAAGCTTTCTTT